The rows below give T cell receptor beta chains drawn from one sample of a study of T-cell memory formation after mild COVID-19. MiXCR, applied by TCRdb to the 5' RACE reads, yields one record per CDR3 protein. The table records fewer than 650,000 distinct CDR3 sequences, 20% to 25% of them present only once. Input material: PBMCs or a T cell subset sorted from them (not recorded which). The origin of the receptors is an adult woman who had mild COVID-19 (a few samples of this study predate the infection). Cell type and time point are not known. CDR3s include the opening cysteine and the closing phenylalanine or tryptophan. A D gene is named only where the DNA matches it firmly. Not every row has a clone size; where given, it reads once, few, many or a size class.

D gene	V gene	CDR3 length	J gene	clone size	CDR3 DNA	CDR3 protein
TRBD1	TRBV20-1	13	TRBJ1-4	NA	TGCAGTGCTTCCGGGACAGGACTCGAAAAACTGTTTTTT	CSASGTGLEKLFF
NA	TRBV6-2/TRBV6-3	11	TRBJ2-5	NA	TGTGCCAGCAGTTATAAAGAGACCCAGTACTTC	CASSYKETQYF
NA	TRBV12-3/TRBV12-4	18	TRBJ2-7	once	TGTGCCAGCAGTTCTCCGGACAGAATGCCAGAATCATCCTACGAGCAGTACTTC	CASSSPDRMPESSYEQYF
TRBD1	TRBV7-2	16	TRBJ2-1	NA	TGTGCCAGCAGCCGGGGACAGGGTCTCGCCTACAATGAGCAGTTCTTC	CASSRGQGLAYNEQFF
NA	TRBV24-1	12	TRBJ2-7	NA	TGTGCCACCAGGGCCCTTTCGGGCGAGCAGTACTTC	CATRALSGEQYF
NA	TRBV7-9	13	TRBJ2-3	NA	TGTGCCAGCAGCTCCCCGGCCACAGATACGCAGTATTTT	CASSSPATDTQYF
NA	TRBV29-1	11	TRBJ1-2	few	TGCAGCGCTGCCGAGGGGAATGGCTACACCTTC	CSAAEGNGYTF
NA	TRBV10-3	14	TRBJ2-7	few	TGTGCCATCAGGCCGGACGGCTCCTACTACGAGCAGTACTTC	CAIRPDGSYYEQYF
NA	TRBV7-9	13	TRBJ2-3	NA	TGTGCCAGCAGGGGGATATGGACAGATACGCAGTATTTT	CASRGIWTDTQYF
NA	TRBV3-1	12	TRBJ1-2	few	TGTGCCAGCTCACTTCGGACATTTGGCTACACCTTC	CASSLRTFGYTF
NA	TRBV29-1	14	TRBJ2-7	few	TGCAGCGTAACCGGGACTGCCGCGTCCTACGAGCAGTACTTC	CSVTGTAASYEQYF
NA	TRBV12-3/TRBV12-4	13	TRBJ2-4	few	TGTGCCAGCAGCCCGGGGCCAATTGGTCAGTGGTACTTC	CASSPGPIGQWYF
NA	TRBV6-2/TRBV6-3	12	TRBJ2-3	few	TGTGCCAGCAGCCTAGCCCAGAGGGCGCAGTATTTT	CASSLAQRAQYF
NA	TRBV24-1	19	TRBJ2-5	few	TGTGCCACCAGTGATTTGAGCGCTAGCGCGAGGGGGTGGCAAGAGACCCAGTACTTC	CATSDLSASARGWQETQYF
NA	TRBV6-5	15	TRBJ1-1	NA	TGTGCCAGCAGTTACTCAATAGGAGTCGACACTGAAGCTTTCTTT	CASSYSIGVDTEAFF
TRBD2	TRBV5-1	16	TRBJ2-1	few	TGCGCCAGCAGCGAAACGGGACTAGCGGGAGTCAATGAGCAGTTCTTC	CASSETGLAGVNEQFF
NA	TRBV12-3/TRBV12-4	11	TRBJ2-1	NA	TGTGCCAGCAACTGGCGGGGTGTGCAGTTCTTC	CASNWRGVQFF
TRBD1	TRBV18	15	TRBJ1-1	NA	TGTGCCAGCTCACCGACGCCGGGACAGGCAACTGAAGCTTTCTTT	CASSPTPGQATEAFF
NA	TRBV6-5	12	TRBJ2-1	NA	TGTGCCAGCAGTCCACGAAGCAATGAGCAGTTCTTC	CASSPRSNEQFF
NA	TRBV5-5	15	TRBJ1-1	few	TGTGCCAGCAGCTGGGATTGGGGCGGCTTCGCTGAAGCTTTCTTT	CASSWDWGGFAEAFF
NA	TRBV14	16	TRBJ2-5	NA	TGTGCCAGCAGCCAAGACCTTAGCGGAGAACAAGAGACCCAGTACTTC	CASSQDLSGEQETQYF
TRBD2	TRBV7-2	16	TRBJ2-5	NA	TGTGCCAGCAGCTCGGCCGGGACTAGCGTTCAGGAGACCCAGTACTTC	CASSSAGTSVQETQYF
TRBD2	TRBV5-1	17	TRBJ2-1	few	TGCGCCAGCAGCTTGGACGTGGGAGGGTCCGGCGGGAATGAGCAGTTCTTC	CASSLDVGGSGGNEQFF
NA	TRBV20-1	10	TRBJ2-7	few	TGCAGTGCAGGCGGGGTCGAGCAGTACTTC	CSAGGVEQYF
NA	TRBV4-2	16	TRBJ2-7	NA	TGTGCCAGCAGCCAAGATCGGGGGATTTTGACCTACGAGCAGTACTTC	CASSQDRGILTYEQYF
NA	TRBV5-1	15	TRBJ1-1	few	TGCGCCAGCAGCCCGGACGCTACTATTAACACTGAAGCTTTCTTT	CASSPDATINTEAFF
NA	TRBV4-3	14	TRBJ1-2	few	TGCGCCAGCAGCCAACTGTTGGGAACAGGGGGCTACACCTTC	CASSQLLGTGGYTF
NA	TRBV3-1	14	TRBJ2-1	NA	TGTGCCAGCAGCCTAGATGCAGCTAGGAATGAGCAGTTCTTC	CASSLDAARNEQFF
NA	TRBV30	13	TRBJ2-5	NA	TGTGCCTGGAGCGGGAATATCGGAGAGACCCAGTACTTC	CAWSGNIGETQYF
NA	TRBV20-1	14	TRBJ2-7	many	TGCAGTGCACTCAACCGGGACCGCGCCTACGAGCAGTACTTC	CSALNRDRAYEQYF
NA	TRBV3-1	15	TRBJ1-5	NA	TGTGCCAGCAGCCGTAGGGGGGCATTGGATCAGCCCCAGCATTTT	CASSRRGALDQPQHF
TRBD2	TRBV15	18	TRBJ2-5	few	TGTGCCACCAGCAGAGCGTCCGCCGGGAGGGTGGGCCAAGAGACCCAGTACTTC	CATSRASAGRVGQETQYF
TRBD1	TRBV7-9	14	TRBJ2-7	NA	TGTGCCAGCAGCTCGCCGGGACAGGGTTCGCTGCAGTACTTC	CASSSPGQGSLQYF
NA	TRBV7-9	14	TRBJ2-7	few	TGTGCCAGCAGCTTAGAGGGTTTCACCTACGAGCAGTACTTC	CASSLEGFTYEQYF
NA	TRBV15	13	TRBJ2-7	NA	TGTGCCACCAGAAGGACCAGGAGCTACGAGCAGTACTTC	CATRRTRSYEQYF
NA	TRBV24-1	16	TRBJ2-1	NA	TGTGCCACCAGTGATTTCGGCAGGTCCCATGCCAATGAGCAGTTCTTC	CATSDFGRSHANEQFF
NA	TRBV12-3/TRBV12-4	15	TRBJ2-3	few	TGTGCCAGCAGCCTCTATAGAACTAGCACAGATACGCAGTATTTT	CASSLYRTSTDTQYF
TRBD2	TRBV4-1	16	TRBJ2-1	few	TGCGCCAGCAGCCAAGACGGCGGGGGGGCGGTTTGGGAGCAGTTCTTC	CASSQDGGGAVWEQFF
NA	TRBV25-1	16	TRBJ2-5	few	TGTGCCAGCAGTGAATGGGGACGGGGTATAGAAGAGACCCAGTACTTC	CASSEWGRGIEETQYF
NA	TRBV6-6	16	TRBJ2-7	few	TGTGCCAGCAGGCCCGGTGGTAGTTTATACTCCTACGAGCAGTACTTC	CASRPGGSLYSYEQYF
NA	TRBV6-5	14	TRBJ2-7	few	TGTGCCAGCAGCTACAGGGCAGGACCCTACGAGCAGTACTTC	CASSYRAGPYEQYF
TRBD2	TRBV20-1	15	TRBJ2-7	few	TGCAGTGCTAGCCCTCTAGCGGGGGGAACCTACGAGCAGTACTTC	CSASPLAGGTYEQYF
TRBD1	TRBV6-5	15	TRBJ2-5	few	TGTGCCAGCAGTAACACGGGACAGGGTAGGGGGACCCAGTACTTC	CASSNTGQGRGTQYF
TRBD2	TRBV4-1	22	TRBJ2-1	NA	TGCGCCAGCAGACAACCGTTCGGACAGGCGAAACTGAAGAGCGGGAGGGGCGATGAGCAGTTCTTC	CASRQPFGQAKLKSGRGDEQFF